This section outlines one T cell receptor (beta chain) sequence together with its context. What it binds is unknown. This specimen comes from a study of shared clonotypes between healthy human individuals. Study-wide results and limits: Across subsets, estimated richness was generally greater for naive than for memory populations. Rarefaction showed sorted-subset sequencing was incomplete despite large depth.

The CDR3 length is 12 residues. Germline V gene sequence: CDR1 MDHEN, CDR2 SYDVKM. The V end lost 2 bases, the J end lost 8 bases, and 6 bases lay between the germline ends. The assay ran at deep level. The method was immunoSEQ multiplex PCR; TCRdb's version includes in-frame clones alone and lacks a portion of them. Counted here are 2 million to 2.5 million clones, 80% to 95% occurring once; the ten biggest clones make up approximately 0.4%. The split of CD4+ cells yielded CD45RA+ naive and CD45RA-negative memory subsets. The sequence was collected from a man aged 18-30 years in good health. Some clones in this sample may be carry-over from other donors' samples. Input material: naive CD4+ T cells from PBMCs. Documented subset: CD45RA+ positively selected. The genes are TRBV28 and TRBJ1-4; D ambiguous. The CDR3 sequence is CASSLAQEKLFF. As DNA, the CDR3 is TGTGCCAGCAGTTTAGCTCAGGAAAAACTGTTTTTT. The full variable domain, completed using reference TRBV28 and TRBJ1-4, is DVKVTQSSRYLVKRTGEKVFLECVQDMDHENMFWYRQDPGLGLRLIYFSYDVKMKEKGDIPEGYSVSREKKERFSLILESASTNQTSMYLCASSLAQEKLFFGSGTQLSVL.